The 7 T cell receptor beta chains below come from one sample, sequenced in a study of PD-1 blockade in classical Hodgkin lymphoma. Time point noted: cycle 4 day 1 (C4D1), after 6 weeks of nivolumab. Patients all relapsed after autologous stem cell transplantation, and there was variation in brentuximab vedotin exposure. Isolation of CD4+ T cells from thawed PBMCs was performed by magnetic negative selection. Repertoires were generated with immunoSEQ multiplex PCR, while TCRdb's copy carries only in-frame clones and drops some. The sample has tens of thousands of clones, 70% to 90% seen once; the top ten hold about 0.64%. Source: CD4+ T cells from blood, taken before the fourth cycle of nivolumab. These TCRs come from a human donor with classical Hodgkin lymphoma.

V and J are TRBV2 and TRBJ1-5; D remains ambiguous. V lost 3 bases and J lost 9, with 18 bases in between. CDR3 size: 15 residues. Germline lookup yields CDR1 SNHLY and CDR2 FYNNEI. CDR3: CASSDTRAVTGPQHF. The CDR3 nucleotides read TGTGCCAGCAGTGATACCCGTGCGGTTACCGGGCCCCAGCATTTT.

The chain carries TRBV7-9 and TRBJ2-5; TRBD1 matches 7 bases. This CDR3 has 15 residues. In germline, CDR1 is SEHNR, CDR2 FQNEAQ (reference sequence). The V segment lost 5 bases and the J segment 5 bases; nucleotides outside the gene matches: 11. The CDR3 nucleotides read TGTGCCAGCAGCAGGGACAGCGGAACTTGGGAGACCCAGTACTTC. Residues: CASSRDSGTWETQYF.

This clone was seen a handful of times. The gene calls are TRBV6-5 and TRBJ1-6; TRBD1 might be the D (6 bases). Trimming pared 4 bases from V and 6 bases from J, leaving 13 bases between. This CDR3 has 15 residues. Germline lookup yields CDR1 MNHEY and CDR2 SVGAGI. Written as DNA, the CDR3 is TGTGCCAGCAGTTCGCTCGACAGGATTAATTCACCCCTCCACTTT. Its protein product is CASSSLDRINSPLHF.

The rearrangement joins TRBV9 to TRBJ2-3, with D perhaps matching TRBD2 (6 bases). This CDR3 comprises 14 residues. In germline, CDR1 is SGDLS, CDR2 YYNGEE. The ends were cut back, 0 bases at V and 5 bases at J, with 10 bases in the middle. For the CDR3, the DNA is TGTGCCAGCAGCGTAGTGGCTAGCGTAGATACGCAGTATTTT. It specifies CASSVVASVDTQYF.

V usage is TRBV13 and J usage is TRBJ2-3, with 7 nucleotides matching TRBD2. This CDR3 comprises 15 residues. The V gene's germline CDR1 is PRHDT and CDR2 FYEKMQ (reference sequence). V lost 5 bases and J lost 1; bases outside the gene matches: 6. CDR3 bases: TGTGCCAGCAGCCGACTAGCCTGGGGCACAGATACGCAGTATTTT. As protein: CASSRLAWGTDTQYF.

This clone has a handful of counts. V is TRBV9 and J is TRBJ1-2, with 7 bases aligning to TRBD1. Germline lookup yields CDR1 SGDLS and CDR2 YYNGEE. The trim removed 3 bases at V and 8 bases at J, leaving 13 bases unmatched. The CDR3 has 15 residues. As DNA, the CDR3 is TGTGCCAGCAGCGCCTCGACAGGGAAAGTCGGCGGCTACACCTTC. It codes for CASSASTGKVGGYTF.

This clone was recorded only once. The chain employs TRBV28 and TRBJ2-7; unclear D gene. The CDR3 is 17 amino acids. CDR1 is MDHEN, CDR2 SYDVKM, per germline. Trimming removed 3 bases from V and 0 bases from J, with 18 bases in between. CDR3 residues: CASSFSRLEQNSYEQYF. In DNA, the CDR3 is TGTGCCAGCAGTTTCTCGAGGTTGGAACAGAACTCCTACGAGCAGTACTTC.